This T cell receptor (beta chain) was retrieved from a study of CD8+CD57+ T cells in acquired aplastic anemia. TCR beta VDJ and CDR3 profiles were obtained from a genomic DNA template. MiXCR, run by TCRdb on the reads, gives a single entry per CDR3 protein. In the table there are 120,000 or so distinct CDR3 sequences, almost 40% of which are singletons. For this clonotype: What it recognizes is unknown.

In patients chosen for sequencing, flow cytometry had shown CD8+CD57+ cell expansion. Study findings and constraints: Some 30 was the count of CD8+ CDR3 sequences that patients shared with controls.

Trimming left V 6 bases short and J 0 bases short, with 27 bases between. This CDR3 is built from 21 residues. Germline V gives CDR1 SGHAT, CDR2 FQDESV (reference sequence). The rearrangement uses TRBV11-1 and TRBJ2-6, with a tentative D call TRBD1 (6 bases). The sequenced sample consisted of sorted CD4+, CD8+, or CD8+CD57+ T cells (not recorded which) from PBMCs. This sequence originates from a human donor with aplastic anemia. DNA for the CDR3: TGTGCCAGCAGGTACCAGGCGTTAGGCAGGGGCCGAACCTCTGGGGCCAACGTCCTGACTTTC. This codes for CASRYQALGRGRTSGANVLTF.